This TCR beta chain comes out of a study of T-cell reconstitution after alpha-beta-depleted transplantation in children. The CDR3 extends over 14 amino acids. The germline V and J ends were trimmed by 5 bases and 0 bases, with 10 bases remaining between them. From germline, CDR1 is SEHNR and CDR2 FQNEAQ (reference sequence). The table lists this clonotype with many counts. Preparing the TCRbeta library involved the use of unique molecular identifiers. TCRdb analysed the PCR reads with MiXCR anew, one entry per CDR3 protein. The profile shows about 110,000 distinct CDR3 sequences, approximately 10% of them singletons.

The chain combines TRBV7-9 with TRBJ1-1; D call uncertain. Source: PBMCs from the stem cell graft donor, taken from the stem cell graft. This receptor was taken from a human donor who donated a stem cell graft to a child with acute lymphoblastic leukemia. As DNA, the CDR3 is TGTGCCAGCAGCCTACTAGAGATGAACACTGAAGCTTTCTTT. It codes for CASSLLEMNTEAFF.